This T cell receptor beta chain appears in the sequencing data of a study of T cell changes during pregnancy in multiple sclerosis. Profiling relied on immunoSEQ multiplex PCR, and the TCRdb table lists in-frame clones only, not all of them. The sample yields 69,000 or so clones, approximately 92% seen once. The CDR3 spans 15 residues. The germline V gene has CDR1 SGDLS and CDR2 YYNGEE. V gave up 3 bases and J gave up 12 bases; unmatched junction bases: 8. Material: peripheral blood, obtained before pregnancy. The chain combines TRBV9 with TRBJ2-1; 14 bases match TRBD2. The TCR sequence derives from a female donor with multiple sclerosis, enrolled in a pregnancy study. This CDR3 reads CASSEGGTSGRPQFF. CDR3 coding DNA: TGTGCCAGCAGCGAGGGGGGGACTAGCGGGAGACCGCAGTTCTTC.